The 29 T cell receptor beta chains below were found in one sample sequenced in a study of T cell changes during pregnancy in multiple sclerosis. Some clones are missing from TCRdb's copy, which holds only in-frame ones; the method was immunoSEQ multiplex PCR. The sample shows under 50,000 clones, approximately 90% of them seen only once. The sample in question was CD4+ T cells from peripheral blood mononuclear cells, obtained in the second trimester of pregnancy. These receptors were obtained from a female donor in good health, enrolled as a control in a pregnancy study.

The chain employs TRBV6-1 and TRBJ2-1, with 7 bases lining up with TRBD2. The CDR3 covers 11 residues. The V gene end was trimmed by 7 bases and the J gene end by 14 bases; junction bases not matched to a gene: 8. From germline, CDR1 is MNHNS and CDR2 SASEGT. CDR3 in amino acids: CASTASGEEFF. DNA of the CDR3: TGTGCCAGCACAGCTAGCGGAGAAGAGTTCTTC.

The chain couples TRBV6-5 to TRBJ2-3; 7 bases map to TRBD2. CDR1 and CDR2 from the germline V gene are MNHEY and SVGAGI. There are 16 residues in the CDR3. V lost 2 bases, J lost 1 base, and 6 bases stayed unmatched. The CDR3 nucleotides read TGTGCCAGCAGTTACGGTCAGAGCGGGGGCACAGATACGCAGTATTTT. It is translated as CASSYGQSGGTDTQYF.

The chain carries TRBV7-2 and TRBJ1-2; TRBD1 agrees at 8 bases. Germline CDR1 is SGHTA and CDR2 is FQGNSA. The junction had 9 bases not matched to a gene; V was cut back by 2 bases and J by 4 bases. The CDR3 is made up of 16 amino acids. Here the CDR3 reads CASSLSGRGRGYGYTF. The CDR3, as DNA: TGTGCCAGCAGCTTATCCGGCAGGGGGCGAGGCTATGGCTACACCTTC.

The rearrangement links TRBV6-5 to TRBJ1-2, with no clear D. V was cut by 6 bases and J by 7 bases, with 12 bases left in between. The CDR3 consists of 12 residues. The germline V gene encodes CDR1 MNHEY and CDR2 SVGAGI. The CDR3 coding sequence is TGTGCCAGCAGCTCTGGTATGCGTGGCTACACCTTC. It translates to CASSSGMRGYTF.

The chain employs TRBV4-3 and TRBJ2-1, with 10 bases aligning to TRBD1. The CDR3 length is 16 residues. Per germline, CDR1 LGHNA and CDR2 YSLEER. V shed 2 bases, J shed 9 bases, and the junction held 10 bases outside the gene matches. CDR3 in amino acids: CASSQNRDRGLREQFF. CDR3 DNA: TGCGCCAGCAGCCAAAACCGGGACAGGGGTTTACGTGAGCAGTTCTTC.

The chain carries TRBV5-1 and TRBJ2-5, with D possibly being TRBD2 (5 bases). V lost 0 bases, J lost 3 bases, and 12 bases lay in between. This CDR3 has 15 residues. The germline V gene has CDR1 SGHRS and CDR2 YFSETQ. The CDR3 coding sequence is TGCGCCAGCAGCTTGGCCTGGGCGGAGGAAGAGACCCAGTACTTC. This encodes CASSLAWAEEETQYF.

The gene calls are TRBV6-1 and TRBJ2-6, with 7 bases aligning to TRBD1. Germline CDR1 MNHNS, CDR2 SASEGT. V was clipped by 8 bases and J by 3 bases; unmatched bases: 7. The CDR3 loop spans 15 amino acids. CDR3 loop: CASYRGEVGANVLTF. The CDR3, as DNA: TGTGCCAGCTACAGGGGAGAGGTTGGGGCCAACGTCCTGACTTTC.

The chain carries TRBV18 and TRBJ1-6; D call uncertain. Trimming left V 3 bases short and J 7 bases short, with 16 bases between. CDR3 length equals 16 residues. Germline CDR1 reads KGHSH; CDR2 reads LQKENI. The CDR3 loop is CASSPLSSGKNSPLHF. The CDR3 DNA reads as TGTGCCAGCTCACCTTTATCCTCGGGGAAGAATTCACCCCTCCACTTT.

The chain joins TRBV4-1 to TRBJ1-6, with TRBD1 as a possible D gene (5 bases). The CDR3 covers 17 residues. Germline V gene sequence: CDR1 MGHRA, CDR2 YSYEKL. Trimming stripped 1 base from V and 7 bases from J, with 17 bases between. CDR3 in amino acids: CASSQVDMGLRNSPLHF. The CDR3, as DNA: TGCGCCAGCAGCCAAGTGGACATGGGGCTTAGAAATTCACCCCTCCACTTT.

This chain connects TRBV19 to TRBJ1-1; 7 nucleotides match TRBD1. CDR3 length equals 14 residues. CDR1 and CDR2 (germline): LNHDA, SQIVND (reference sequence). V trimming: 5 bases; J trimming: 0 bases; junction bases outside the gene matches: 3. The CDR3 sequence: CASSGQEVNTEAFF. CDR3 DNA sequence: TGTGCCAGTAGTGGACAGGAGGTGAACACTGAAGCTTTCTTT.

The chain couples TRBV28 to TRBJ2-5; D is uncertain. The CDR3 length is 11 residues. Between the trimmed V and J ends, which lost 3 bases and 5 bases, there was a span of 4 bases. The germline gives CDR1 MDHEN, CDR2 SYDVKM. The CDR3 region has the DNA TGTGCCAGCAGTTTTGAGGAGACCCAGTACTTC. Its protein product is CASSFEETQYF.

This clone was seen a few times. The chain couples TRBV2 to TRBJ1-2, with unresolved D. The germline CDR1 and CDR2 sequences are SNHLY and FYNNEI. V dropped 1 base and J dropped 4 bases, with 7 bases sitting between them. This CDR3 comprises 13 residues. CDR3 amino acids: CASSEVRSYGYTF. CDR3 sequence (DNA): TGTGCCAGCAGTGAAGTACGTAGCTATGGCTACACCTTC.

The J gene is TRBJ1-6, the V gene TRBV2; 7 bases fit TRBD1. With V trimmed by 6 bases and J by 6 bases, 11 bases remained unmatched. The CDR3 contains 16 residues. The germline CDR1 and CDR2 sequences are SNHLY and FYNNEI. CDR3 nucleotide sequence: TGTGCCAGCAGGTTAGACAGGGCCGTCCTTAATTCACCCCTCCACTTT. This sequence encodes CASRLDRAVLNSPLHF. Together with reference TRBV2 and TRBJ1-6, the CDR3 gives the full variable domain: EPEVTQTPSHQVTQMGQEVILRCVPISNHLYFYWYRQILGQKVEFLVSFYNNEISEKSEIFDDQFSVERPDGSNFTLKIRSTKLEDSAMYFCASRLDRAVLNSPLHFGNGTRLTVT.

The chain uses TRBV15 and TRBJ2-7; 8 bases fit TRBD1. Germline V CDR1 and CDR2: LNHNV, YYDKDF (reference sequence). The CDR3 sequence is 13 residues long. Trimming cost V 8 bases and J 3 bases; bases outside gene matches: 6. The CDR3 DNA reads as TGTGCCACCGGGACAGGAAATCTCTACGAGCAGTACTTC. Amino acid sequence: CATGTGNLYEQYF.

This chain uses TRBV6-5 with TRBJ1-2; no firm D call. Trimming removed 5 bases at V and 7 bases at J, with 20 bases between. Germline V lookup: CDR1 MNHEY, CDR2 SVGAGI. The CDR3 is 15 residues long. CDR3 DNA: TGTGCCAGCAGTCGCGGACTGACTAAAGTGGGTGGCTACACCTTC. Translation gives CASSRGLTKVGGYTF.

This clone was seen only once. The rearrangement links TRBV18 to TRBJ1-3; 11 bases are shared with TRBD1. With V trimmed by 4 bases and J by 1 base, 6 bases remained unmatched. CDR3 length: 17 residues. CDR1 is KGHSH, CDR2 LQKENI, per germline. The CDR3: CASSLGQGASSGNTIYF. The DNA for the CDR3 is TGTGCCAGCTCACTCGGACAGGGGGCATCATCTGGAAACACCATATATTTT.

V gene TRBV21-1 combines with J gene TRBJ2-7; the DNA was not compared with TRBD1, the D call given in the table. TRBV21-1 is reported as a pseudogene. This CDR3 region has 15 residues. The CDR3 DNA reads TGTGCCAGCAGCGCCAGATACCCCGACTCCTACGAGCAGTACTTC. It yields the protein CASSARYPDSYEQYF.

V is TRBV2 and J is TRBJ1-1, with 11 bases fitting TRBD1. V trimming: 4 bases; J trimming: 1 base; junction bases outside the gene matches: 5. The CDR3 is 16 amino acids. The germline gives CDR1 SNHLY, CDR2 FYNNEI. This CDR3 reads CASSGGTGGSNTEAFF. CDR3 DNA: TGTGCCAGCAGTGGCGGGACAGGGGGGTCGAACACTGAAGCTTTCTTT.

The rearrangement joins TRBV18 to TRBJ1-1; TRBD1 aligns across 7 bases. CDR3 length equals 16 residues. J lost 1 base, V lost 3 bases, and 8 bases had no gene match. Germline V gene data show CDR1 as KGHSH and CDR2 as LQKENI. DNA for the CDR3: TGTGCCAGCTCACCGGGAACAGGGGTGAAGAACACTGAAGCTTTCTTT. Translation: CASSPGTGVKNTEAFF.

The chain is built from TRBV28 and TRBJ1-4; D possibly corresponds to TRBD1 (6 bases). V was shortened by 5 bases and J by 7 bases, with 11 bases between the two germline ends. The CDR3 consists of 13 residues. The germline V gene has CDR1 MDHEN and CDR2 SYDVKM. CDR3 DNA: TGTGCCAGCAGTACAGGGTTTAGTGAAAAACTGTTTTTT. Translating it yields CASSTGFSEKLFF.

The chain couples TRBV18 to TRBJ1-2; 9 bases align to TRBD1. CDR1 is KGHSH and CDR2 is LQKENI in the germline V gene. This CDR3 region has 18 residues. Germline trimming cut 4 bases from V and 8 bases from J; bases unmatched to any gene: 20. CDR3 region: CASSLPPGQGSAPPGYTF. In DNA form, the CDR3 reads TGTGCCAGCTCACTCCCTCCGGGACAGGGATCTGCGCCTCCCGGCTACACCTTC.

V and J are TRBV7-8 and TRBJ1-5; 8 nucleotides line up with TRBD1. Germline V gene lookup returns CDR1 SGHVS and CDR2 FQNEAQ. J was trimmed by 1 base and V by 5 bases; bases with no gene match: 4. The CDR3 loop spans 15 amino acids. This CDR3 reads CASSLRQGSNQPQHF. The CDR3, as DNA: TGTGCCAGCAGCCTCCGACAGGGGAGCAATCAGCCCCAGCATTTT.

The genes are TRBV7-6 and TRBJ2-2; maybe TRBD2 (6 bases). The germline V and J ends were trimmed by 3 bases and 4 bases, with 12 bases remaining between them. Germline-derived CDR1 and CDR2 are SGHVS and FNYEAQ. The CDR3 is made up of 15 amino acids. The CDR3: CASSLGRESTGELFF. As DNA, the CDR3 is TGTGCCAGCAGCTTGGGTCGGGAGAGCACCGGGGAGCTGTTTTTT. Variable domain in full (rest from reference TRBV7-6 and TRBJ2-2): GAGVSQSPRYKVTKRGQDVALRCDPISGHVSLYWYRQALGQGPEFLTYFNYEAQQDKSGLPNDRFSAERPEGSISTLTIQRTEQRDSAMYRCASSLGRESTGELFFGEGSRLTVL.

This chain uses TRBV11-2 with TRBJ2-7; 10 positions match TRBD1. J was trimmed by 7 bases and V by 5 bases; bases with no gene match: 8. CDR1 and CDR2 (germline): SGHAT, FQNNGV. The CDR3 is made up of 14 amino acids. The chain's CDR3 is CASSTRQGAREQYF. The CDR3 bases are TGTGCCAGCAGCACCAGACAGGGGGCGCGAGAGCAGTACTTC.

The chain recombines TRBV28 with TRBJ1-2, with D possibly being TRBD1 (6 bases). V was pared by 2 bases and J by 2 bases, with 15 bases between. The CDR3 is 16 amino acids. Germline V lookup: CDR1 MDHEN, CDR2 SYDVKM. In nucleotides, the CDR3 is TGTGCCAGCAGTTTAGGGGGGGACAATGCCAACTATGGCTACACCTTC. As protein: CASSLGGDNANYGYTF.

The chain recombines TRBV4-1 with TRBJ2-7, with 11 bases aligning to TRBD1. CDR3 length: 16 residues. V shed 3 bases and J 5 bases; nucleotides not matched to a gene: 9. Per germline, CDR1 MGHRA and CDR2 YSYEKL. The CDR3 DNA sequence: TGCGCCAGCAGCCATCCCTCGGACAGGGGGCCCAACGAGCAGTACTTC. Protein product: CASSHPSDRGPNEQYF.

J is TRBJ1-5 and V is TRBV2, with a possible D match to TRBD1 (5 bases). The V end lost 3 bases, the J end lost 4 bases, and 13 bases lay between the germline ends. The CDR3 is made up of 15 amino acids. In germline, CDR1 is SNHLY, CDR2 FYNNEI. The CDR3 nucleotides read TGTGCCAGCAGTGAGGCCGCGGGGGGAAATCAGCCCCAGCATTTT. Amino acids: CASSEAAGGNQPQHF. Variable domain in full (rest from reference TRBV2 and TRBJ1-5): EPEVTQTPSHQVTQMGQEVILRCVPISNHLYFYWYRQILGQKVEFLVSFYNNEISEKSEIFDDQFSVERPDGSNFTLKIRSTKLEDSAMYFCASSEAAGGNQPQHFGDGTRLSIL.

The rearrangement uses TRBV7-8 and TRBJ2-3, with a weak D call TRBD2 (5 bases). Trimming pared 0 bases from V and 5 bases from J, leaving 9 bases between. The CDR3 extends over 14 amino acids. Germline values: CDR1 SGHVS, CDR2 FQNEAQ. As DNA, the CDR3 is TGTGCCAGCAGCTTAGCGATCCGGGGAGATACGCAGTATTTT. This codes for CASSLAIRGDTQYF.

The J gene is TRBJ2-7, the V gene TRBV6-1; D is possibly TRBD1 (6 bases). Trimming left V 7 bases short and J 6 bases short, with 19 bases between. From germline, CDR1 is MNHNS and CDR2 SASEGT. There are 14 residues in the CDR3. CDR3 amino acids: CASNDGPWTVEQYF. The CDR3 bases are TGTGCCAGCAATGATGGCCCGTGGACAGTCGAGCAGTACTTC.